These T cell receptor beta chains were read from a single sample in a study of PD-L1 blockade in urothelial cancer. Only in-frame clones appear in the TCRdb table, and some are missing; sequencing was by immunoSEQ multiplex PCR. The data contain tens of thousands of clones, over 80% of them singletons. The sequenced sample was PBMCs, obtained around atezolizumab (anti-PD-L1) treatment. Every receptor here comes from a woman in her seventies with urothelial cancer. Both conserved end residues are part of each CDR3. A D gene is named only where the DNA matches it firmly. Not all rows give a size; the values are once, few, many and, for expanded clones, a class.

v_call	d_call	clone_size	j_call	cdr3_aa	cdr3_nt
TRBV7-8	-	-	TRBJ2-2	CASTLGQNTGELFF	TGTGCCAGCACCTTGGGACAGAACACCGGGGAGCTGTTTTTT
TRBV15	-	-	TRBJ2-2	CATSRDIRRDSTNTGELFF	TGTGCCACCAGCAGAGATATTAGGAGGGACAGCACGAACACCGGGGAGCTGTTTTTT
TRBV7-2	TRBD2	-	TRBJ2-3	CASSTGTSYGTDTQYF	TGTGCCAGCAGCACCGGGACTAGCTATGGCACAGATACGCAGTATTTT
TRBV18	TRBD1	-	TRBJ1-4	CASSPGPGTDLGPGEKLFF	TGTGCCAGCTCACCAGGTCCCGGGACAGATTTGGGTCCGGGTGAAAAACTGTTTTTT
TRBV7-8	-	-	TRBJ1-2	CASSLGTEANYGYTF	TGTGCCAGCAGCTTAGGGACAGAAGCTAACTATGGCTACACCTTC
TRBV6-6	TRBD1	-	TRBJ1-1	CASSIRDRVLRF	TGTGCCAGCAGCATCCGGGACAGGGTTTTGAGATTT
TRBV28	-	-	TRBJ1-2	CASTSSPGYYGYTF	TGTGCCAGCACCTCAAGCCCGGGGTACTATGGCTACACCTTC
TRBV7-2	-	-	TRBJ2-3	CASSLQGIGTDTQYF	TGTGCCAGCAGCTTGCAGGGCATTGGGACAGATACGCAGTATTTT
TRBV19	TRBD1	-	TRBJ1-1	CASQGESTEAFF	TGTGCCAGTCAGGGGGAGAGTACTGAAGCTTTCTTT
TRBV9	TRBD2	once	TRBJ2-2	CASSVAPGLAGDTGELFF	TGTGCCAGCAGCGTAGCTCCTGGGCTAGCGGGGGACACCGGGGAGCTGTTTTTT
TRBV5-1	-	-	TRBJ2-2	CASSPPSEGTGEPFF	TGCGCCAGCAGCCCCCCTAGCGAGGGCACCGGGGAGCCGTTTTTT
TRBV25-1	-	-	TRBJ1-1	CASSKGYQNTEAFF	TGTGCCAGCAGTAAGGGGTATCAGAACACTGAAGCTTTCTTT
TRBV5-8	-	once	TRBJ1-2	CASSPGRGAGYGYTF	TGTGCCAGCAGCCCAGGGCGGGGGGCCGGTTATGGCTACACCTTC
TRBV19	TRBD1	-	TRBJ1-1	CASRDRKNTEAFF	TGTGCCAGCAGGGACAGAAAGAACACTGAAGCTTTCTTT
TRBV7-9	-	-	TRBJ1-3	CASSPGTQWAGNTIYF	TGTGCCAGCAGCCCAGGTACTCAATGGGCTGGAAACACCATATATTTT
TRBV9	TRBD2	-	TRBJ2-1	CASSPSLAGGPGEQFF	TGTGCCAGCAGCCCTAGTCTAGCGGGAGGGCCCGGTGAGCAGTTCTTC